This TCR beta chain was documented in a study of Ad26.COV2.S vaccination and SARS-CoV-2 variants. Study-wide context: The authors gave Ad26.COV2.S intramuscularly, either once or twice 56 days apart.

The protocol was immunoSEQ multiplex PCR, while the TCRdb copy is restricted to in-frame clones and leaves out a portion. Found here are about 320,000 clones, 85% to 90% of them singletons; the top ten hold 1.5% to 2.5%. With 8 bases clipped from V and 3 bases from J, the junction kept 9 bases outside the gene matches. From germline, CDR1 is SNHLY and CDR2 FYNNEI. This CDR3 is built from 14 residues. Treatment indicated: roughly 19 received Ad26.COV2.S at low or high dose, single or two shots; 5 received placebo; per-sample allocation not given. Day 63 after the first injection of vaccine or placebo was the sampling time.

The sequence was obtained from a person aged 18-65 years who received the Ad26.COV2.S COVID-19 vaccine or a placebo. The sequencing here drew on peripheral blood, taken in a trial of Ad26.COV2.S vaccine versus placebo. The chain carries TRBV2 and TRBJ1-2, with 7 bases aligning to TRBD1. As DNA, the CDR3 is TGTGCCAGCGCGCCGGACAGGCCATACTATGGCTACACCTTC. Translated, it gives CASAPDRPYYGYTF.